The clone carrying this T cell receptor beta chain was detected once. Antigen specificity is unknown. The data belong to a study of memory CD4+ T cells and cytomegalovirus serostatus. Background on the study: This sample comes from healthy Belgian adults, under 10 CMV seropositive, under 25 seronegative. Findings and caveats of the study: Repertoires predicted CMV serostatus with median bootstrapped AUC of about 0.96.

Single viable CD3+CD4+CD8-CD45RO+ cells were sorted as the memory CD4+ T cells. CMV serostatus came from serum IgG against pp150, pp28, p38, p52. Total CD4+ T cells were enriched by CD4 positive selection. The CDR3 consists of 16 residues. CDR1 is KGHSH and CDR2 is LQKENI in the germline V gene. V shed 6 bases, J shed 3 bases, and the junction held 5 bases outside the gene matches. The repertoire was sequenced with immunoSEQ multiplex PCR; TCRdb's copy has only in-frame clones and lacks some. The sample has about 61,000 clones; about three quarters are singletons. The rearrangement links TRBV18 to TRBJ2-3; 14 bases agree with TRBD2. The material sequenced was memory CD4+ T cells from blood. The receptor was isolated from an adult in good health and CMV-seronegative. Some clones in this sample may be carry-over from other donors' samples. The CDR3 DNA reads TGTGCCAGCTCTCGACTAGCGGGGGGGCCGACAGATACGCAGTATTTT. It specifies CASSRLAGGPTDTQYF.